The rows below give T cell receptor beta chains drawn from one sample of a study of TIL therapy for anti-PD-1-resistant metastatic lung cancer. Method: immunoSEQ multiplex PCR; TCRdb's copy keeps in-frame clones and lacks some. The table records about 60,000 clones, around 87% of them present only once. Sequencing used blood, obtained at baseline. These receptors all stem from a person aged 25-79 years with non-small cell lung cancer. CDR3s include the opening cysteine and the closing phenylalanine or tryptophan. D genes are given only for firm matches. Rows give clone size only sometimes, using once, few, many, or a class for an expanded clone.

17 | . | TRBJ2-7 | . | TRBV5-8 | TGTGCCAGCAGCTTGGCCGCATCAAGGAAGGGGGCCTACGAGCAGTACTTC | CASSLAASRKGAYEQYF
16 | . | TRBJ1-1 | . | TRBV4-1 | TGCGCCAGCAGTTCTGGATCGACTGGGGTGAACACTGAAGCTTTCTTT | CASSSGSTGVNTEAFF
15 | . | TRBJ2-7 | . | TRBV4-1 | TGCGCCAGCAGCCTAGAATATAAAAAGGTGCACGAGCAGTACTTC | CASSLEYKKVHEQYF
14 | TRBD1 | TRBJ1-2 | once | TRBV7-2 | TGTGCCAGCAGCGAATCGACAGGGAACTATGGCTACACCTTC | CASSESTGNYGYTF
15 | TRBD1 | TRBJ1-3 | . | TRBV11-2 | TGTGCCAGCAGCCAGGGGGCCCCCTCTGGAAACACCATATATTTT | CASSQGAPSGNTIYF
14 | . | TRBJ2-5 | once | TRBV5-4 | TGTGCCAGCAGCCCGGGCACAGCCCAAGAGACCCAGTACTTC | CASSPGTAQETQYF
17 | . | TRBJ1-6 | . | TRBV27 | TGTGCCAGCAGTTTTGATAGGGGAGGAGGGAATAATTCACCCCTCCACTTT | CASSFDRGGGNNSPLHF
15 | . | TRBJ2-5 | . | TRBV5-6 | TGTGCCAGCAGCTCGGGGTCGCACCTCCAAGAGACCCAGTACTTC | CASSSGSHLQETQYF
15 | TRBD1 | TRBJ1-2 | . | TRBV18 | TGTGCCAGCTCACCAGGTACGGGACAGGACTATGGCTACACCTTC | CASSPGTGQDYGYTF
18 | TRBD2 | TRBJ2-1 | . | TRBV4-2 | TGTGCCAGCAGCCCAGGACTAGCGGGAGGGCCAGGATACAATGAGCAGTTCTTC | CASSPGLAGGPGYNEQFF
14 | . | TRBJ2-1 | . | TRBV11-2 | TGTGCCAGCAGCTTGGGCGGCGGCTACAATGAGCAGTTCTTC | CASSLGGGYNEQFF
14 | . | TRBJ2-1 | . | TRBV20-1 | TGCAGTGCTAGTAGTTCAGTCAGCGGGAATGAGCAGTTCTTC | CSASSSVSGNEQFF
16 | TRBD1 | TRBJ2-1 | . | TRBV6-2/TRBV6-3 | TGTGCCAGCAGTCTATGGGGACAGCTCTCCTACAATGAGCAGTTCTTC | CASSLWGQLSYNEQFF
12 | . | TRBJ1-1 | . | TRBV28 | TGTGCCAGCAGTTTGTATCCCACTGAAGCTTTCTTT | CASSLYPTEAFF
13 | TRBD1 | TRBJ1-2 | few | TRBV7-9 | TGTGCCAGCAGGGGACAGGGGGCTGATGGCTACACCTTC | CASRGQGADGYTF
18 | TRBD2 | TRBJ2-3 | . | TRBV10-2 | TGCGCCAGCAGTGAGTGGTTAGCGGGGGTTACTAGCACAGATACGCAGTATTTT | CASSEWLAGVTSTDTQYF
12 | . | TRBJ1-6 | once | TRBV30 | TGTGCCTGGGGGAGCTATAATTCACCCCTCCACTTT | CAWGSYNSPLHF
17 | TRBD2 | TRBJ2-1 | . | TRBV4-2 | TGTGCCAGCAGCCCTCACGCTCTAGCGGAGATATACAATGAGCAGTTCTTC | CASSPHALAEIYNEQFF
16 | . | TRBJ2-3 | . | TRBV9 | TGTGCCAGCAGCGTAGAGGGACATTCTAGCACAGATACGCAGTATTTT | CASSVEGHSSTDTQYF
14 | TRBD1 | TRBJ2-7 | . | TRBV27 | TGTGCCAGCAGTCTGGGACAGTCGGCGGCGGAGCAGTACTTC | CASSLGQSAAEQYF
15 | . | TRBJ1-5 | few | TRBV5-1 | TGCGCCAGCAGCTTGGAAGGCGGACGGGGGCAGCCCCAGCATTTT | CASSLEGGRGQPQHF
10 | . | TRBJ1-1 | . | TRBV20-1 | TGCAGTGCTTTCAGCCCGTTAGCTTTCTTT | CSAFSPLAFF
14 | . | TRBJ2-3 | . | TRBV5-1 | TGCGCCAGCAGCTCCTGGACTAGCACAGATACGCAGTATTTT | CASSSWTSTDTQYF
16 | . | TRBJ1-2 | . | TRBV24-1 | TGTGCCACCAGTAAGCCGACGATCGGAGGGGACTATGGCTACACCTTC | CATSKPTIGGDYGYTF
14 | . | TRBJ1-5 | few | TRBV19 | TGTGCCAGTATAGGGAGGGACGTTAATCAGCCCCAGCATTTT | CASIGRDVNQPQHF
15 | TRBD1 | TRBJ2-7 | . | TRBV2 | TGTGCCAGCAGGGTTGGACAGGGGGCGCTCTACGAGCAGTACTTC | CASRVGQGALYEQYF
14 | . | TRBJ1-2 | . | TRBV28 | TGTGCCAGCATCCTCGCGGGGCTAAACTATGGCTACACCTTC | CASILAGLNYGYTF
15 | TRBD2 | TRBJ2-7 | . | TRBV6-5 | TGTGCCAGCAGCCTCCGGGCTAGCGGGAGGGTTGAGCAGTACTTC | CASSLRASGRVEQYF
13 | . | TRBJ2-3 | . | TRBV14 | TGTGCCAGCAGCCAAGCTCAAGGAGATACGCAGTATTTT | CASSQAQGDTQYF
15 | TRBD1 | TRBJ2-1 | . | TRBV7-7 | TGTGCCAGCAGCCCCAGACAGGGGCCCGACAATGAGCAGTTCTTC | CASSPRQGPDNEQFF
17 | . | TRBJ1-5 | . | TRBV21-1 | TGTGCCAGCAGCGACAGGGGGGATAAGGGCGGCAATCAGCCCCAGCATTTT | CASSDRGDKGGNQPQHF
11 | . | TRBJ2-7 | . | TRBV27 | TGTGCCAGCAGTTTTTTGGACGAGCAGTACTTC | CASSFLDEQYF
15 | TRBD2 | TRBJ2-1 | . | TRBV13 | TGTGCCAGCAGCCGAACTAGCGGGGGTACGGATGAGCAGTTCTTC | CASSRTSGGTDEQFF
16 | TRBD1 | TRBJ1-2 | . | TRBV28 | TGTGCCAGCCAGTGGGACGTAGGACAGGGTAACTATGGCTACACCTTC | CASQWDVGQGNYGYTF
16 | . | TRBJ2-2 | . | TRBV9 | TGTGCCAGCAGCATTAACCCGGAGGGTCTCGCCGGGGAGCTGTTTTTT | CASSINPEGLAGELFF
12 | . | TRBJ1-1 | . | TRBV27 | TGTGCCAGCGGGGCGGGGTCGTATTGGGCTTTCTTT | CASGAGSYWAFF
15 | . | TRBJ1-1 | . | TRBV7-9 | TGTGCCAGCAGCTTAGCCGGTTCAGGGGTAACTGAAGCTTTCTTT | CASSLAGSGVTEAFF
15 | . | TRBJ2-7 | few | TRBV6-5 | TGTGCCAGCAGGAGACCGGGACATAAGATCTACGAGCAGTACTTC | CASRRPGHKIYEQYF
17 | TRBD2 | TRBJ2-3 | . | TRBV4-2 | TGTGCCAGCAGCCAAGGTTACCAGCGGGGGGGATTAAATACGCAGTATTTT | CASSQGYQRGGLNTQYF